This is a list of T cell receptor beta chains from one sample in a study of blood T cell repertoires in COVID-19. Profiling relied on immunoSEQ multiplex PCR, and the TCRdb table lists in-frame clones only, not all of them. The repertoire holds about 150,000 clones, less than 80% seen once, with around 20% in the top ten. Sequencing was performed on PBMCs or T cells enriched from blood (not recorded which). The receptors derive from an older woman in a cohort exposed to, infected with or recovered from COVID-19 (not recorded which). CDR3s include the opening cysteine and the closing phenylalanine or tryptophan. The order of the fields is clone size, D gene, J gene, V gene, CDR3 DNA, CDR3 protein. D genes are given only for firm matches. Size is omitted from some rows. Given values are once, few, many or a class for expanded clones.

.,.,TRBJ2-4,TRBV19,TGTGCCAGTAGTAAGTCGGCGGGTGGAAGCATTCAGTACTTC,CASSKSAGGSIQYF
.,TRBD2,TRBJ2-1,TRBV3-1/TRBV3-2,TGTGCCAGCAGCCACCCCATCGGGACTAGCGGGCATAATGAGCAGTTCTTC,CASSHPIGTSGHNEQFF
.,.,TRBJ2-7,TRBV5-4,TGTGCCAGCAGCCGACCTGGTGGACAGGGAGGGCTCTACGAGCAGTACTTC,CASSRPGGQGGLYEQYF
once,.,TRBJ1-4,TRBV7-9,TGTGCCAGCAGCCCAATAACAGGGAATGAAAAACTGTTTTTT,CASSPITGNEKLFF
.,.,TRBJ2-7,TRBV27,TGTGCCAGCAGTCCCCGGGGTCCTACCTACGAGCAGTACTTC,CASSPRGPTYEQYF
once,.,TRBJ1-2,TRBV28,TGTGCCAGCAGTTCGCGACAGCCGCTATATGGCTACACCTTC,CASSSRQPLYGYTF
.,TRBD1,TRBJ1-5,TRBV6-5,TGTGCCAGCACCGTGGCAGGGGGCCGGAATCAGCCCCAGCATTTT,CASTVAGGRNQPQHF
.,TRBD2,TRBJ2-1,TRBV10-2,TGCGCCACCCGAGAGGCGGGAGGGCCTGGGGAGTTCTTC,CATREAGGPGEFF
.,TRBD2,TRBJ2-7,TRBV3-1/TRBV3-2,TGTGCCAGCAGCCCGAAACTAGCGGGAGGGCCCGGCAAGCAGTACTTC,CASSPKLAGGPGKQYF
.,TRBD2,TRBJ2-3,TRBV6-5,TGTGCCAGCCTTATCAACGGCGGGGGGCGCGATACGCAGTATTTT,CASLINGGGRDTQYF
.,TRBD1,TRBJ1-2,TRBV6-5,TGTGCCAGCAGTCGGACAGGGGGGCGATATGGCTACACCTTC,CASSRTGGRYGYTF
.,TRBD2,TRBJ2-5,TRBV6-2/TRBV6-3,TGTGCCAGCAGCAAAGTGGGACTAGCGCAACAAGAGACCCAGTACTTC,CASSKVGLAQQETQYF
.,.,TRBJ1-1,TRBV11-1,TGTGCCAGCACCTCCTGGGGCGGGAACACTGAAGCTTTCTTT,CASTSWGGNTEAFF
.,.,TRBJ2-1,TRBV4-1,TGCGCCAGCAGCCAAGTCGGGGGAGCACACAATGAGCAGTTCTTC,CASSQVGGAHNEQFF
.,.,TRBJ1-6,TRBV19,TGTGCCAGTAGTATAGTGAACGGTAATTCACCCCTCCACTTT,CASSIVNGNSPLHF
few,.,TRBJ1-1,TRBV28,TGTGCCAGCAGGGCGGGGGGCACTGAAGCTTTCTTT,CASRAGGTEAFF
.,.,TRBJ1-2,TRBV7-9,TGTGCCAGCAGCTTAGCGTTCAGCGGCAACTATGGCTACACCTTC,CASSLAFSGNYGYTF
.,.,TRBJ1-6,TRBV11-3,TGTGCCAGCAGCTTCGGGGGCTATAATTCACCCCTCCACTTT,CASSFGGYNSPLHF
.,.,TRBJ2-7,TRBV18,TGTGCCAGCTCATCTACTCGGACAGGCGGGGGGGAGCAGTACTTC,CASSSTRTGGGEQYF
.,TRBD1,TRBJ2-7,TRBV27,TGTGCCAGCAGTTTCAGGGGGCCATCTTACGAGCAGTACTTC,CASSFRGPSYEQYF
.,.,TRBJ2-1,TRBV6-2/TRBV6-3,TGTGCCAGCAGTGGCGCCCTGACTAGGGCGGTTGGGTACAATGAGCAGTTCTTC,CASSGALTRAVGYNEQFF
.,.,TRBJ1-5,TRBV6-5,TGTGCCAGCAGTTTACAGGGAAATCAGCCCCAGCATTTT,CASSLQGNQPQHF
.,TRBD1,TRBJ1-2,TRBV7-2,TGTGCCAGCAGCTTATTGGTGATAGGCAGGGGGAAGCTGCTTGGCTACACCTTC,CASSLLVIGRGKLLGYTF
.,.,TRBJ1-4,TRBV7-2,TGTGCCAGCAGCTTAACAGGAGAGGAAAAACTGTTTTTT,CASSLTGEEKLFF
.,TRBD1,TRBJ1-2,TRBV7-9,TGTGCCAGCAGCCCGGGACAGAACTATGGCTACACCTTC,CASSPGQNYGYTF
once,.,TRBJ1-5,TRBV28,TGTGCCAGCAGTTATAAGGTGGTAGCCAGCAATCAGCCCCAGCATTTT,CASSYKVVASNQPQHF